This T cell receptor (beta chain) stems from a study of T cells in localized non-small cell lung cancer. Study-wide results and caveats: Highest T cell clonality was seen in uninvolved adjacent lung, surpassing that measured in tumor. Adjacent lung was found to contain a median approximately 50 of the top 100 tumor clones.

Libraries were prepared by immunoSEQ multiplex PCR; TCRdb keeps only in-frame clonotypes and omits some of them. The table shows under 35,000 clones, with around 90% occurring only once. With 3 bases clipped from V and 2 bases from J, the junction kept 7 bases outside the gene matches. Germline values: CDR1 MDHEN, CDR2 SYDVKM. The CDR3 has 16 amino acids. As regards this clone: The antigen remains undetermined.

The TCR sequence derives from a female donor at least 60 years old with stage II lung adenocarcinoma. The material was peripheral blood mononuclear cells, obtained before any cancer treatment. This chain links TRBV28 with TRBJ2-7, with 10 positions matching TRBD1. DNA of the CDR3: TGTGCCAGCAGTTTGATCCCAGGACAGGGGGCCTACGAGCAGTACTTC. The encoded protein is CASSLIPGQGAYEQYF.